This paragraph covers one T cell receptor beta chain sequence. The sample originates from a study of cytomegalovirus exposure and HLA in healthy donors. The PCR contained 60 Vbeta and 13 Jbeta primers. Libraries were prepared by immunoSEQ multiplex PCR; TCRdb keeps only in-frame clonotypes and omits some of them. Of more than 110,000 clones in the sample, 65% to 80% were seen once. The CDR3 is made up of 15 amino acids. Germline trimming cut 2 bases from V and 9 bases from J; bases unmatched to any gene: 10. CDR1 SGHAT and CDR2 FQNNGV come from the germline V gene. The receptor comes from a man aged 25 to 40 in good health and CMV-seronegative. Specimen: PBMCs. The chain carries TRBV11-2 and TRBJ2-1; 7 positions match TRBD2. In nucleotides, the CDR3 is TGTGCCAGCAGCTTAATGCGGGAGTATTCCCCTGAGCAGTTCTTC. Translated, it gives CASSLMREYSPEQFF.